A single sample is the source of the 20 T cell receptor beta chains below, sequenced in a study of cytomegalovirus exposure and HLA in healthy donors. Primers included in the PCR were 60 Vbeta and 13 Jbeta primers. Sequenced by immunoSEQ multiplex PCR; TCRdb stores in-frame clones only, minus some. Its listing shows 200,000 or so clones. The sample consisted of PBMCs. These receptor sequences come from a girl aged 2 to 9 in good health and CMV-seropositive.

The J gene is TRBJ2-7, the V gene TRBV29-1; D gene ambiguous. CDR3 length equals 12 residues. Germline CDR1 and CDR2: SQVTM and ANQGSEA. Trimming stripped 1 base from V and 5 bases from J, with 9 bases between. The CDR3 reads CSVEGVADEQYF. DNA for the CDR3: TGCAGCGTTGAAGGTGTGGCTGACGAGCAGTACTTC.

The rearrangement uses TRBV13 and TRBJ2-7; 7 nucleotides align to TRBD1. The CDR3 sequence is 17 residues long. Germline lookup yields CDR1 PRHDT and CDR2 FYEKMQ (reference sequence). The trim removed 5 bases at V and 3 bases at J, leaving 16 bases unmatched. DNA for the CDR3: TGTGCCAGCAGCCCGACAGGGATTAGGGGATTGGTCTACGAGCAGTACTTC. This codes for CASSPTGIRGLVYEQYF.

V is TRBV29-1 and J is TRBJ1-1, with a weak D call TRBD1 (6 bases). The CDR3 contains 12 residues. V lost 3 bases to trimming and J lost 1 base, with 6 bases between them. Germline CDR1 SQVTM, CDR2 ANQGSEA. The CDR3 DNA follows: TGCAGCGTTGAGGGACAGAACACTGAAGCTTTCTTT. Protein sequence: CSVEGQNTEAFF.

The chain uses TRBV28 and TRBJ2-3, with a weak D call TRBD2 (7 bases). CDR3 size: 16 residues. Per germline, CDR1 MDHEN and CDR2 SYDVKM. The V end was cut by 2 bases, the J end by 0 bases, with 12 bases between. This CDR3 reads CASSLRGRASTDTQYF. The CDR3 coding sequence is TGTGCCAGCAGTTTAAGGGGGAGGGCCAGCACAGATACGCAGTATTTT.

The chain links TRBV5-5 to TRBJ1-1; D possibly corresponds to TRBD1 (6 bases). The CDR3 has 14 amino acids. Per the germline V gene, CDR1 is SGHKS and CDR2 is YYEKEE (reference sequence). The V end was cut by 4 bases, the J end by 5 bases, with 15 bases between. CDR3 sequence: CASSERTEGTEAFF. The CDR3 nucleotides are TGTGCCAGCAGCGAGAGGACAGAGGGGACTGAAGCTTTCTTT.

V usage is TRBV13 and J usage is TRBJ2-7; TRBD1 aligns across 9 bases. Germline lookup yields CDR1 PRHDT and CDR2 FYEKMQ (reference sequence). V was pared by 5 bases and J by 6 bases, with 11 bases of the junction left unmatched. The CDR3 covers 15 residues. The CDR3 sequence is CASSPRTGGEGEQYF. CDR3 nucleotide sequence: TGTGCCAGCAGCCCAAGAACAGGGGGCGAAGGCGAGCAGTACTTC.

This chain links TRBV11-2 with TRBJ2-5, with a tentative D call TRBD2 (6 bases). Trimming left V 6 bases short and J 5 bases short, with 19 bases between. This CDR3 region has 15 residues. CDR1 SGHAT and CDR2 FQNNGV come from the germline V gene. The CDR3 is CASSMGQGGRETQYF. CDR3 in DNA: TGTGCCAGCAGTATGGGGCAGGGAGGACGTGAGACCCAGTACTTC.

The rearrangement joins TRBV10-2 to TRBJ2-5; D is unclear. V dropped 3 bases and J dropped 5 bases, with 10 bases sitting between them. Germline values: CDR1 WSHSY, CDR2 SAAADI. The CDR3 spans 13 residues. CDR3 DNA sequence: TGCGCCAGCAGTGACCAGGCCGGCGAGACCCAGTACTTC. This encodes CASSDQAGETQYF.

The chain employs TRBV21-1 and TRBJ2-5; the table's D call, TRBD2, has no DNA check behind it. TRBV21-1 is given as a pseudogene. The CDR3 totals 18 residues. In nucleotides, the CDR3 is TGTGCCAGCTGGCAAGCGGGCTCCCCATTAGGCAAAGTCGAGACCCAGTACTTC. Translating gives CASWQAGSPLGKVETQYF.

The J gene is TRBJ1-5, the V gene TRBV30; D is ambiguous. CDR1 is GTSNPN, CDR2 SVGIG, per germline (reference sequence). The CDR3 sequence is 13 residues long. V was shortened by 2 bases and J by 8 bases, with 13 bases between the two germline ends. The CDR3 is CAWSQSPTEPQHF. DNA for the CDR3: TGTGCCTGGAGTCAATCCCCTACTGAGCCCCAGCATTTT.

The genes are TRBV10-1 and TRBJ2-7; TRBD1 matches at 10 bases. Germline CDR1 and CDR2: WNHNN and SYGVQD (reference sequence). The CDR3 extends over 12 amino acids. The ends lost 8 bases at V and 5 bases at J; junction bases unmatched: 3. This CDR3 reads CASPTGGNEQYF. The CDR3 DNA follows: TGCGCCAGCCCGACAGGGGGCAACGAGCAGTACTTC.

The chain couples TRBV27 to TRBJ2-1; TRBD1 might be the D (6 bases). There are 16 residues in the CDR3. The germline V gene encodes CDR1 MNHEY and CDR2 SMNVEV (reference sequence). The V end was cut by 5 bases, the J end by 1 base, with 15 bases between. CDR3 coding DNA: TGTGCCAGCAGTCCAATAGGGCAGGGGTCCTACAATGAGCAGTTCTTC. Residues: CASSPIGQGSYNEQFF.

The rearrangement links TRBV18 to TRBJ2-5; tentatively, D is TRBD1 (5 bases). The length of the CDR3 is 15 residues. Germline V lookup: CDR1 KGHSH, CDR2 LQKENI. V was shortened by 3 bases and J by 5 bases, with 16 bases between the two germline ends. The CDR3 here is CASSPPRDVKETQYF. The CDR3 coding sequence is TGTGCCAGCTCACCGCCCAGGGATGTCAAGGAGACCCAGTACTTC. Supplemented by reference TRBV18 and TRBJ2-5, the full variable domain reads NAGVMQNPRHLVRRRGQEARLRCSPMKGHSHVYWYRQLPEEGLKFMVYLQKENIIDESGMPKERFSAEFPKEGPSILRIQQVVRGDSAAYFCASSPPRDVKETQYFGPGTRLLVL.

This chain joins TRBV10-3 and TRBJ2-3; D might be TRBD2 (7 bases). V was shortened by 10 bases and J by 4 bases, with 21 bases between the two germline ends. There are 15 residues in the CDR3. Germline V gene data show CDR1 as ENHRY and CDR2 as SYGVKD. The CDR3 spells CATRGGASGSDTQYF. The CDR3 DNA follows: TGTGCCACCAGGGGTGGGGCTAGCGGATCAGATACGCAGTATTTT.

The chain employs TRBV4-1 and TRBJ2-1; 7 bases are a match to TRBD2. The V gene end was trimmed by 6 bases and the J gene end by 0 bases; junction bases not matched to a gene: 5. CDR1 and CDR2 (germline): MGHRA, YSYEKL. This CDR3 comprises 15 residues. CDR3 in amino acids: CASRIERDSYNEQFF. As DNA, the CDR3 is TGCGCCAGCAGGATCGAGCGGGACTCCTACAATGAGCAGTTCTTC.

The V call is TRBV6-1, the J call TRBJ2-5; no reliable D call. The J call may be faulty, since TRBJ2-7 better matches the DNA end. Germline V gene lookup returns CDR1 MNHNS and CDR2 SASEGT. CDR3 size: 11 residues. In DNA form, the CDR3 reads TGTGCCAGCTGCATCGAGGCCGAGCAGTACTTC. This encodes CASCIEAEQYF.

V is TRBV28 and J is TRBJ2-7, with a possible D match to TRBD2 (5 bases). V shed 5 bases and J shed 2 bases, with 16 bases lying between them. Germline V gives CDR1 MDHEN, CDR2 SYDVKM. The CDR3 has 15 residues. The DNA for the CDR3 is TGTGCCAGCAGTGCCCATACTAGTTCTACCTACGAGCAGTACTTC. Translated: CASSAHTSSTYEQYF.

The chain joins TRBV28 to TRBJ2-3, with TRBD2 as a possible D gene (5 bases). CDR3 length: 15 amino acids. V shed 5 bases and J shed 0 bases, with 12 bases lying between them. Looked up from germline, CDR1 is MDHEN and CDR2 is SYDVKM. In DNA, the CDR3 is TGTGCCAGCAGTCGGCTCGGGGTGAGCACAGATACGCAGTATTTT. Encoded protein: CASSRLGVSTDTQYF.

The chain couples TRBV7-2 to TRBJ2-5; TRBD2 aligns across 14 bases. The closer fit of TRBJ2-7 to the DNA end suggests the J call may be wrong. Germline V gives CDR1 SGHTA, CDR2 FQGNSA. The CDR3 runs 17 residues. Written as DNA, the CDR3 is TGTGCCAGCAGCTTAGGACTAGCGGGAGGGGTTCCCTACGAGCAGTACTTC. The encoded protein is CASSLGLAGGVPYEQYF.

This CDR3 is CASSPLSGRVYNEQFF. The CDR3 DNA follows: TGTGCCAGCAGTCCCCTTAGCGGGAGGGTCTACAATGAGCAGTTCTTC. The chain links TRBV27 to TRBJ2-1; TRBD2 agrees at 11 bases. The CDR3 extends over 16 amino acids. CDR1 is MNHEY, CDR2 SMNVEV, per germline (reference sequence). Trimming took 5 bases from V and 3 from J; bases not matched to a gene: 6.